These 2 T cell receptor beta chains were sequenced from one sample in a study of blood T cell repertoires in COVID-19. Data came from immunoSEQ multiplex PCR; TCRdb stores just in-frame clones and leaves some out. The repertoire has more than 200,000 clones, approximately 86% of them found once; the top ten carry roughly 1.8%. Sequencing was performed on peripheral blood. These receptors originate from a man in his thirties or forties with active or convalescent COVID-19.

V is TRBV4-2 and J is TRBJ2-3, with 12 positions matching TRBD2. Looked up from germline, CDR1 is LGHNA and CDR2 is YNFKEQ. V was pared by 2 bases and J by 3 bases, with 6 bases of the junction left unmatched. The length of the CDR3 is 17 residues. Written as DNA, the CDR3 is TGTGCCAGCAGCCAAAAACTAGCGGGGGGTGGTACAGATACGCAGTATTTT. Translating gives CASSQKLAGGGTDTQYF.

CDR3 sequence reads: CASSVRGIGYEQYF. As DNA, the CDR3 is TGTGCCAGCAGTGTACGGGGTATCGGCTACGAGCAGTACTTC. J is TRBJ2-7 and V is TRBV2; weak D call: TRBD2 (5 bases). CDR1 and CDR2 (germline): SNHLY, FYNNEI. The CDR3 totals 14 residues. With 4 bases removed from V and 3 bases from J, the gap between germline ends came to 13 bases.